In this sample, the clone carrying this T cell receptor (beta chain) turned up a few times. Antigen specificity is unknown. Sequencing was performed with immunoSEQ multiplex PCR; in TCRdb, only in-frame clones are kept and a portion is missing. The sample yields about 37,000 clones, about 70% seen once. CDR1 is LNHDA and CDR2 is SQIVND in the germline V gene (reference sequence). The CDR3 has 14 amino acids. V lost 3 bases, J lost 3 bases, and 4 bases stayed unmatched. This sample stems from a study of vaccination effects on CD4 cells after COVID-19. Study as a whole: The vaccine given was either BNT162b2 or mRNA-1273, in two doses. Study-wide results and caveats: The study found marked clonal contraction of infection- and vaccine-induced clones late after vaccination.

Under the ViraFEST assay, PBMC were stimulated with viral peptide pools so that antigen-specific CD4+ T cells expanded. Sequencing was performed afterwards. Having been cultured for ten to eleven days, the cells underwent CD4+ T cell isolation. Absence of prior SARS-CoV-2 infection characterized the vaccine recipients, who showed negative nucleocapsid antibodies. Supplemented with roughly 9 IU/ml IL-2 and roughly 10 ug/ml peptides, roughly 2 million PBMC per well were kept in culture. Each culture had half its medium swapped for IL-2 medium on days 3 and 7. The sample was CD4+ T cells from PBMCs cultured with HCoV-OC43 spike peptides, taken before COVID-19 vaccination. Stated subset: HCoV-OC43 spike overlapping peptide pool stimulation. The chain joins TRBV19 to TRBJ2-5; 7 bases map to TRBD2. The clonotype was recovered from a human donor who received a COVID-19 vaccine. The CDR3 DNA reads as TGTGCCAGTAGTATCGGGAGCGGGAAAGAGACCCAGTACTTC. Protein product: CASSIGSGKETQYF.